This is a list of T cell receptor beta chains from one sample in a study of immune heterogeneity within non-small cell lung tumors. MiXCR, run by TCRdb on the multiplex PCR reads, gives a single entry per CDR3 protein. The sample includes around 3,700 distinct CDR3 sequences, about two fifths of them seen just once. The sequenced sample was lung tumor tissue. These receptors came from a man aged 70-80 years with non-small cell lung cancer. Both conserved end residues are part of each CDR3. D genes are given only for firm matches. Some rows mark clone size as missing; the rest say once, few, many or name a class of expanded clone.

CDR3aa: CASSTGHDGKLFF
CDR3nt: TGTGCCAGCTCGACAGGGCACGACGGAAAACTGTTTTTT
d_gene: TRBD1
abundance: -
len: 13
j_gene: TRBJ1-4
v_gene: TRBV2

CDR3aa: CASSGATYGYTF
CDR3nt: TGTGCCAGTAGTGGGGCCACCTATGGCTACACCTTC
d_gene: -
abundance: -
len: 12
j_gene: TRBJ1-2
v_gene: TRBV19

CDR3aa: CASSLSRTGGETQYF
CDR3nt: TGTGCTAGCAGCTTATCCAGGACAGGGGGCGAGACCCAGTACTTC
d_gene: TRBD1
abundance: -
len: 15
j_gene: TRBJ2-5
v_gene: TRBV7-7

CDR3aa: CSARDGYEQYF
CDR3nt: TGCAGTGCCAGAGACGGGTACGAGCAGTACTTC
d_gene: -
abundance: few
len: 11
j_gene: TRBJ2-7
v_gene: TRBV20-1

CDR3aa: CASSQGTSGNTIYF
CDR3nt: TGTGCCAGCTCTCAGGGAACTTCTGGAAACACCATATATTTT
d_gene: -
abundance: -
len: 14
j_gene: TRBJ1-3
v_gene: TRBV18

CDR3aa: CSARAGQRNQPQHF
CDR3nt: TGCAGTGCTAGGGCGGGACAGCGTAATCAGCCCCAGCATTTT
d_gene: TRBD1
abundance: -
len: 14
j_gene: TRBJ1-5
v_gene: TRBV20-1

CDR3aa: CASSQEGWGKQPQHF
CDR3nt: TGCGCCAGCAGTCAAGAGGGGTGGGGGAAACAGCCCCAGCATTTT
d_gene: -
abundance: -
len: 15
j_gene: TRBJ1-5
v_gene: TRBV10-2

CDR3aa: CAWSPTGPYEQYF
CDR3nt: TGTGCCTGGAGTCCCACGGGACCCTACGAGCAGTACTTC
d_gene: -
abundance: -
len: 13
j_gene: TRBJ2-7
v_gene: TRBV30

CDR3aa: CASTEGRLGYEQYF
CDR3nt: TGCGCCAGCACCGAGGGGAGACTGGGCTACGAGCAGTACTTC
d_gene: -
abundance: -
len: 14
j_gene: TRBJ2-7
v_gene: TRBV10-2

CDR3aa: CACKRGGAFETQYF
CDR3nt: TGTGCCTGTAAACGGGGGGGCGCCTTTGAAACCCAGTACTTC
d_gene: TRBD2
abundance: -
len: 14
j_gene: TRBJ2-5
v_gene: TRBV7-9

CDR3aa: CASSRRLLSEKLFF
CDR3nt: TGTGCCAGCAGTCGGCGCCTTCTCAGTGAAAAACTGTTTTTT
d_gene: -
abundance: medium-sized
len: 14
j_gene: TRBJ1-4
v_gene: TRBV28

CDR3aa: CASSRGVEGWSYTF
CDR3nt: TGTGCCAGCAGTAGAGGTGTTGAGGGATGGAGCTACACCTTC
d_gene: -
abundance: -
len: 14
j_gene: TRBJ1-2
v_gene: TRBV6-1

CDR3aa: CSAHSGTSAYEQYF
CDR3nt: TGCAGTGCTCACTCCGGGACTAGCGCTTACGAGCAGTACTTC
d_gene: TRBD2
abundance: large
len: 14
j_gene: TRBJ2-7
v_gene: TRBV20-1

CDR3aa: CASRSPGLKSGQQYF
CDR3nt: TGTGCCAGCAGGTCACCGGGACTCAAATCGGGGCAGCAGTACTTC
d_gene: -
abundance: few
len: 15
j_gene: TRBJ2-7
v_gene: TRBV28

CDR3aa: CSARSVRELKTQYF
CDR3nt: TGCAGTGCTAGATCGGTGCGGGAGTTGAAGACCCAGTACTTC
d_gene: TRBD2
abundance: -
len: 14
j_gene: TRBJ2-5
v_gene: TRBV20-1

CDR3aa: CASSFAASGTYEQYF
CDR3nt: TGTGCCAGCAGTTTTGCGGCTAGCGGGACCTACGAGCAGTACTTC
d_gene: TRBD2
abundance: -
len: 15
j_gene: TRBJ2-7
v_gene: TRBV27

CDR3aa: CASSISGFSTDTQYF
CDR3nt: TGTGCCAGTAGTATATCAGGATTTAGCACAGATACGCAGTATTTT
d_gene: -
abundance: medium-sized
len: 15
j_gene: TRBJ2-3
v_gene: TRBV19

CDR3aa: CASSFGSPRYEQYF
CDR3nt: TGTGCCAGCAGTTTCGGCAGTCCCAGGTACGAGCAGTACTTC
d_gene: -
abundance: -
len: 14
j_gene: TRBJ2-7
v_gene: TRBV28

CDR3aa: CAWSGVGTEAFF
CDR3nt: TGTGCCTGGAGTGGGGTCGGCACTGAAGCTTTCTTT
d_gene: -
abundance: large
len: 12
j_gene: TRBJ1-1
v_gene: TRBV30

CDR3aa: CASSLNSGVGYTF
CDR3nt: TGTGCCAGCAGTTTAAACTCAGGGGTCGGCTACACCTTC
d_gene: -
abundance: few
len: 13
j_gene: TRBJ1-2
v_gene: TRBV27

CDR3aa: CASSLIPPGLNSYEQYF
CDR3nt: TGTGCCAGCAGCTTAATCCCGCCAGGGTTGAACTCCTACGAGCAGTACTTC
d_gene: -
abundance: -
len: 17
j_gene: TRBJ2-7
v_gene: TRBV7-2

CDR3aa: CASRGYTEAFF
CDR3nt: TGTGCCAGTAGGGGATACACTGAAGCTTTCTTT
d_gene: -
abundance: medium-sized
len: 11
j_gene: TRBJ1-1
v_gene: TRBV19

CDR3aa: CASSLDRSETQYF
CDR3nt: TGTGCTAGCAGCTTAGATCGTTCGGAGACCCAGTACTTC
d_gene: -
abundance: -
len: 13
j_gene: TRBJ2-5
v_gene: TRBV7-7

CDR3aa: CASSNLAASTDTQYF
CDR3nt: TGTGCCAGCTCAAATCTAGCGGCTAGCACAGATACGCAGTATTTT
d_gene: TRBD2
abundance: -
len: 15
j_gene: TRBJ2-3
v_gene: TRBV18